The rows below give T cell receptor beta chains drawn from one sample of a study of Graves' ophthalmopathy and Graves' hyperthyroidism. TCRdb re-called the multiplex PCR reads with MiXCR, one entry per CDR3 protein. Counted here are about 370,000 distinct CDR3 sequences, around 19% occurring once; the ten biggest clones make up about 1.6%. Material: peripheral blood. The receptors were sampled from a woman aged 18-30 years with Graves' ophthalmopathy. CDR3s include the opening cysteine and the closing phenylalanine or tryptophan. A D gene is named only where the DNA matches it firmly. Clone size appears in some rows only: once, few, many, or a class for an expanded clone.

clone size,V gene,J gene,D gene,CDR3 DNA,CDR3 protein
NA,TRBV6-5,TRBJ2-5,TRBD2,TGTGCCAGCAGTTTGATGGTGGCGGGAGCCAAAGAGACCCAGTACTTC,CASSLMVAGAKETQYF
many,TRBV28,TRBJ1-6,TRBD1,TGTGCCAGCAGACCACAGGGGATCTATAATTCACCCCTCCACTTT,CASRPQGIYNSPLHF
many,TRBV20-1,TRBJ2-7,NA,TGCAGTGCCCCGGTGTTGGGAGGAACCTACGAGCAGTACTTC,CSAPVLGGTYEQYF
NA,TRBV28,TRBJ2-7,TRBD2,TGTGCCAGCAGCTCCCTAGCGGGAGAGCCCCCCACCTACGAGCAGTACTTC,CASSSLAGEPPTYEQYF
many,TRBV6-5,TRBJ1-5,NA,TGTGCCACCCCAAAGACCAGGGCGTCGGATCAGCCCCAGCATTTT,CATPKTRASDQPQHF
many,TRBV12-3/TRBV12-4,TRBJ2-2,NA,TGTGCCAGCAGTTCCCTCCGGGACCTATATCTGACGGAGCTGTTTTTT,CASSSLRDLYLTELFF
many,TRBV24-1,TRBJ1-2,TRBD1,TGTGCCACCAGTGGGTTTTCCGGGACAGGGAGCTATGGCTACACCTTC,CATSGFSGTGSYGYTF
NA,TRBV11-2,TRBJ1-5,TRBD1,TGTGCCAGCAGCTCAGACAGGGGGGGGGACCAGCCCCAGCATTTT,CASSSDRGGDQPQHF
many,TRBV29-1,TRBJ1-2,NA,TGCAGCGCCGAACGGGCAGGGGCAAACACCTTC,CSAERAGANTF
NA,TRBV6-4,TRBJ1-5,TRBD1,TGTGCCAGCAGCGACTACAGGGGGAGAGGGCATCAGCCCCAGCATTTT,CASSDYRGRGHQPQHF
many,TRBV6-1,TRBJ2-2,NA,TGTGCCAGCAACGAAGATGGGATTTTCGGGGAGCTGTTTTTT,CASNEDGIFGELFF
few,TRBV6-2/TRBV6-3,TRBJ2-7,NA,TGTGCCAGCTGCGATGAGGTCGAGCAGTACTTC,CASCDEVEQYF
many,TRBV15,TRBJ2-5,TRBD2,TGTGCCACCAGCAGAGATACGGGACTAGCGGGAGAAGAGACCCAGTACTTC,CATSRDTGLAGEETQYF
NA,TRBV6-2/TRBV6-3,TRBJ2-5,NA,TGTGCCAGCAGTTACGGCGTGCGACAAGAGACCCAGTACTTC,CASSYGVRQETQYF
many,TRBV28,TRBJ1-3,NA,TGTGCCAGCGGAGACGGAGTTGGGGGAAACACCATATATTTT,CASGDGVGGNTIYF
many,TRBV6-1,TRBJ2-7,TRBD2,TGTGCCAGCAGTGAATATCAGGGAGGGGAGCAGTACTTC,CASSEYQGGEQYF
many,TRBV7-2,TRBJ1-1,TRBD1,TGTGCCAGCAGCCCGGGGACAGGGAGGACAACTGAAGCTTTCTTT,CASSPGTGRTTEAFF
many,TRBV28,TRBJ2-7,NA,TGTGCCAGCAGCAAAAAGTCCTACGAGCAGTACTTC,CASSKKSYEQYF
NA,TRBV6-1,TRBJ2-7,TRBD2,TGTGCCAGCAGGACCCCCAGCGGGGGACACTACGAGCAGTACTTC,CASRTPSGGHYEQYF
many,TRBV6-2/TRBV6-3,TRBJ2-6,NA,TGTGCCAGCAGTTATGGGGCGCTGGGGGCCAACGTCCTGACTTTC,CASSYGALGANVLTF
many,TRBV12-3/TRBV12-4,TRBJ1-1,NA,TGTGCCAGCAGCGTCAGGCGAGGTAGCACTGAAGCTTTCTTT,CASSVRRGSTEAFF
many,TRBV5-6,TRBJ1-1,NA,TGTGCCAGCAGCTTGACAGGGAGAGCTGAAGCTTTCTTT,CASSLTGRAEAFF
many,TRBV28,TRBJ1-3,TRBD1,TGTGCCAGCAGGTGGGGGACAGCCCTCTCTGGAAACACCATATATTTT,CASRWGTALSGNTIYF
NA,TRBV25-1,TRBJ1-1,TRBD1,TGTGCCAGCAGTGGATCCGGACAGGTTAGGGAAGCTTTCTTT,CASSGSGQVREAFF
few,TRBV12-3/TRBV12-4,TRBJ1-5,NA,TGTGCCAGCAGTCCTTTCGGGAGGGATCGTCAGCCCCAGCATTTT,CASSPFGRDRQPQHF
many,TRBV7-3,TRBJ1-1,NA,TGTGCCAGCAGCTTAGGGCTACATGCTCGGGCTTTCTTT,CASSLGLHARAFF
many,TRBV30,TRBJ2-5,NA,TGTGCCTGGAGGGGCAGGGACCCGGTGGAGACCCAGTACTTC,CAWRGRDPVETQYF
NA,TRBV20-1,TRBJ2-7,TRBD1,TGCAGTGTCCGGGCAGGGGGCTACGAGCAGTACTTC,CSVRAGGYEQYF
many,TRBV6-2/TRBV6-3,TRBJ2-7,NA,TGTGCCAGCAGCCAGAGGGGTTACGAGCAGTACTTC,CASSQRGYEQYF